The 18 T cell receptor beta chains given below trace back to one sample, sequenced in a study of tumor-infiltrating lymphocytes in primary liver carcinoma. From approximately 0.5 ug of total RNA, TCR beta-specific cDNA was reverse-transcribed using a constant-region primer. Sequencing libraries for TCR beta derived from three nested multiplex PCR rounds that used slightly modified ARM-PCR. The two initial PCR rounds, roughly 9 cycles each, used TRBV1-TRBV30 forward and C-beta reverse primers. A single record per CDR3 protein comes from TCRdb applying MiXCR to the multiplex PCR reads. The data contain about 92,000 distinct CDR3 sequences, around 70% of them singletons. The study co-extracted DNA and RNA from approximately 20-30 mg of unsorted bulk tissue. Sequencing was done on a sample of tumor-adjacent normal liver tissue. These receptors came from a man between 40 and 49 years old with primary liver carcinoma and hepatitis B virus infection.

This clonotype was seen many times. The rearrangement uses TRBV12-3 or TRBV12-4 and TRBJ1-4; D gene uncertain. The germline V and J ends were trimmed by 3 bases and 0 bases, with 2 bases remaining between them. The CDR3 is 13 residues long. CDR3 residues: CASSFTTNEKLFF. In DNA form, the CDR3 reads TGTGCCAGCAGTTTCACAACTAATGAAAAACTGTTTTTT.

The chain employs TRBV6-1 and TRBJ2-1; the D gene is possibly TRBD1 (6 bases). Per germline, CDR1 MNHNS and CDR2 SASEGT. V lost 3 bases, J lost 6 bases, and 18 bases lay in between. This CDR3 region has 16 residues. The CDR3 sequence: CASSDVPGHTGNEQFF. The CDR3, as DNA: TGTGCCAGCAGTGATGTCCCGGGACATACGGGCAATGAGCAGTTCTTC.

Regarding this clonotype: Given a much more abundant clone one base away, this may be a read error. The CDR3 ends on some other residue instead of the conserved phenylalanine or tryptophan, so this is likely a read error. This chain links TRBV20-1 with TRBJ2-2; 7 bases match TRBD2. CDR1 and CDR2 from the germline V gene are DFQATT and SNEGSKA (reference sequence). This CDR3 spans 18 amino acids. Trimming removed 0 bases from V and 2 bases from J; junction bases left unmatched: 12. The CDR3 DNA reads TGCAGTGCTAGAGATGAGGCTAGCGGAGCTTTTAACACCGGGGAGCTGTTTTCT. Protein sequence: CSARDEASGAFNTGELFS.

The sample holds one count of this clonotype. The J gene is TRBJ2-3, the V gene TRBV30, with TRBD2 identical over 7 bases. V shed 2 bases and J 4 bases; nucleotides not matched to a gene: 24. CDR1 is GTSNPN and CDR2 is SVGIG in the germline V gene (reference sequence). The CDR3 extends over 20 amino acids. The CDR3 spells CAWSPQQGSGLPVSSDTQYF. The CDR3 region has the DNA TGTGCCTGGAGTCCCCAGCAGGGTAGCGGGTTGCCCGTTTCCTCAGATACGCAGTATTTT.

For this clonotype: One end of the junction does not line up with germline, which may come from a read error. This chain uses TRBV10-2 with TRBJ1-6, with TRBD1 identical over 7 bases. CDR1 is WSHSY and CDR2 is SAAADI in the germline V gene. This CDR3 is built from 13 residues. Here the CDR3 reads CASSGTAWSPLHF. CDR3 DNA sequence: TGCGCCAGCAGCGGGACAGCGTGGTCACCCCTCCACTTC.

The chain joins TRBV28 to TRBJ2-7; TRBD2 is a possible D gene (5 bases). V was clipped by 6 bases and J by 6 bases, with 15 bases between them. Germline loops: CDR1 MDHEN, CDR2 SYDVKM. This CDR3 has 13 residues. For the CDR3, the DNA is TGTGCCAGCAGGCCAGGAGGCCCATTCGAGCAGTACTTC. Its translation is CASRPGGPFEQYF.

The chain uses TRBV4-1 and TRBJ2-3; D is possibly TRBD2 (6 bases). Per germline, CDR1 MGHRA and CDR2 YSYEKL. There are 17 residues in the CDR3. Trimming cost V 3 bases and J 1 base, with 17 bases left between them. This chain's CDR3 is CASSHGRGLRGTDTQYF. DNA of the CDR3: TGCGCCAGCAGCCATGGGCGGGGCCTCAGAGGCACAGATACGCAGTATTTT.

V is TRBV28 and J is TRBJ2-7, with D possibly TRBD2 on 5 matching bases. V was clipped by 6 bases and J by 2 bases, with 23 bases between them. Per the germline V gene, CDR1 is MDHEN and CDR2 is SYDVKM. The CDR3 length is 17 residues. The CDR3 reads CASSPLGWRPSPYEQYF. The CDR3 nucleotides read TGTGCCAGCAGCCCTCTAGGATGGAGGCCTAGCCCCTACGAGCAGTACTTC. Drawing the rest from reference TRBV28 and TRBJ2-7, the complete variable domain is DVKVTQSSRYLVKRTGEKVFLECVQDMDHENMFWYRQDPGLGLRLIYFSYDVKMKEKGDIPEGYSVSREKKERFSLILESASTNQTSMYLCASSPLGWRPSPYEQYFGPGTRLTVT.

This chain joins TRBV11-2 and TRBJ1-1; tentatively, D is TRBD1 (5 bases). The CDR3 is made up of 16 amino acids. The germline V gene encodes CDR1 SGHAT and CDR2 FQNNGV. The ends were cut back, 0 bases at V and 11 bases at J, with 22 bases in the middle. The CDR3 DNA follows: TGTGCCAGCAGCTTAGACAGGGTGGGCGGTAATTATGAGGCTTTCTTT. Amino acid sequence: CASSLDRVGGNYEAFF. The full variable domain, rest sourced from reference TRBV11-2 and TRBJ1-1, is EAGVAQSPRYKIIEKRQSVAFWCNPISGHATLYWYQQILGQGPKLLIQFQNNGVVDDSQLPKDRFSAERLKGVDSTLKIQPAKLEDSAVYLCASSLDRVGGNYEAFFGQGTRLTVV.

This chain connects TRBV28 to TRBJ2-3, with TRBD2 matching over 7 bases. This CDR3 has 13 residues. Trimming cost V 8 bases and J 3 bases; bases outside gene matches: 5. Germline lookup yields CDR1 MDHEN and CDR2 SYDVKM. CDR3 residues: CASETSETDTQYF. The CDR3 region has the DNA TGTGCCAGCGAAACTAGCGAGACAGATACGCAGTATTTT.

Remarks on this clonotype: The CDR3 end shows no conserved phenylalanine or tryptophan, and so a read error is likely. The chain uses TRBV6-5 and TRBJ1-6; D is undetermined. This CDR3 spans 16 amino acids. From germline, CDR1 is MNHEY and CDR2 SVGAGI. V was cut by 7 bases and J by 1 base, with 14 bases left in between. The chain's CDR3 is CASKKVLSSYNSPLHY. CDR3 in DNA: TGTGCCAGCAAGAAAGTGTTGAGTTCCTATAATTCACCCCTCCACTAT.

The chain combines TRBV21-1 with TRBJ2-4; TRBD2 reflects the table's D call only, with no check against the DNA. TRBV21-1 is a pseudogene locus. This CDR3 is 16 amino acids long. The CDR3 region has the DNA TGTGCCAGCAGCTCTAGAGCGGGGGGTCGGGAAAACATTCAGTACTTC. Encoded protein: CASSSRAGGRENIQYF.

On this clonotype itself: One end of the junction varies from germline; a read error may be responsible. The chain links TRBV12-3 or TRBV12-4 to TRBJ2-4; perhaps TRBD2 as D (6 bases). This CDR3 comprises 12 residues. The CDR3, as DNA: TGTCCCAGCAGTCTCAGGAGGGACATTCAGTACTTC. Translation: CPSSLRRDIQYF.

Points on this clonotype: This may come from a read error, since a much larger clone is one base off. This chain uses TRBV6-2 or TRBV6-3 with TRBJ2-7; D unresolved. This CDR3 is built from 15 residues. CDR1 MNHEY and CDR2 SVGEGT come from the germline V gene. With 0 bases removed from V and 2 bases from J, the gap between germline ends came to 11 bases. The CDR3 is CASSYSGSKTYEQYF. The CDR3 nucleotides are TGTGCCAGCAGTTACTCTGGCAGTAAAACCTACGAGCAGTACTTC.

Remarks on this clonotype: It is likely a read error, because the conserved phenylalanine at the end of the CDR3 is missing. It is unclear where the CDR3 begins or ends on the DNA, so no DNA is shown, and the CDR3 is as TCRdb lists it. This rearrangement joins TRBV11-2 to TRBJ2-3; the D call TRBD1 from the table was never checked on the DNA. Germline CDR1 and CDR2: SGHAT and FQNNGV. The CDR3 length equals 11 residues, ends included. CDR3 protein: CASSAHRVKYY.

In regard to this clonotype: A much larger clone differs from this one at a single base, so this may be a read error. The genes are TRBV14 and TRBJ2-1, with D uncertain. This CDR3 is 15 amino acids long. Germline V gene lookup returns CDR1 SGHDN and CDR2 FVKESK. V was cut by 3 bases and J by 8 bases, with 17 bases left in between. The CDR3, as DNA: TGTGCCAGCAGCCACACCCCGATGCCCCACGATGAGCAGTTCTTC. Translating gives CASSHTPMPHDEQFF. Using reference TRBV14 and TRBJ2-1 for the parts outside the CDR3, the full variable domain is EAGVTQFPSHSVIEKGQTVTLRCDPISGHDNLYWYRRVMGKEIKFLLHFVKESKQDESGMPNNRFLAERTGGTYSTLKVQPAELEDSGVYFCASSHTPMPHDEQFFGPGTRLTVL.

A word on this clonotype: At one end the junction does not follow the germline gene, possibly because of a read error. The chain joins TRBV11-2 to TRBJ2-1, with D possibly called TRBD1 or TRBD2 (5 bases each). The CDR3 has 13 residues. The V gene's germline CDR1 is SGHAT and CDR2 FQNNGV. DNA of the CDR3: TGTGCCAGTAGCTTAGAGGTGGGGGATGAGCAGTTCTTC. It encodes CASSLEVGDEQFF.

This clonotype was detected ten times or more. The rearrangement uses TRBV4-1 and TRBJ2-2; D might be TRBD1 or TRBD2, each matching 5 bases. CDR3 size: 15 residues. V lost 1 base and J 7 bases, leaving 13 bases between the germline ends. Germline lookup yields CDR1 MGHRA and CDR2 YSYEKL. CDR3 bases: TGCGCCAGCAGCCAAGCGGGGCCGTGGGACGGGGAGCTGTTTTTT. It specifies CASSQAGPWDGELFF.